The subject of this entry is one T cell receptor (beta chain). Its antigen is still unknown. This specimen comes from a study of Tregs in tolerant kidney transplant recipients. Unstimulated Tregs (CD4+CD25+CD127-) and CD4+CD25- non-Tregs were sorted from PBMCs. The study's findings and limits: Biological reproducibility was not directly addressed, but technical replication error appeared minimal. Findings come from small patient numbers and require larger validation. Activated donor B cell expansion appeared to reveal the most relevant donor-specific TCRbeta repertoire.

V was shortened by 0 bases and J by 4 bases, with 13 bases between the two germline ends. Germline CDR1 reads SGHRS; CDR2 reads YFSETQ. The CDR3 extends over 15 amino acids. The assay was immunoSEQ multiplex PCR, and TCRdb's table has in-frame clones only and misses some. Of about 46,000 clones listed, roughly 89% are singletons. The receptor was isolated from a human donor in good health. Sequences were obtained from Tregs from blood. V gene TRBV5-1 combines with J gene TRBJ1-1; possible D gene TRBD1, 5 bases. The CDR3 is CASSLAGGAGTEAFF. The CDR3 DNA follows: TGCGCCAGCAGCTTGGCCGGGGGAGCGGGCACTGAAGCTTTCTTT.